The TCR beta chain described here comes from a study of vaccination effects on CD4 cells after COVID-19. Study-level information: Wells of some 1.9 million PBMC each were grown with 7.5 to 10 IU/ml IL-2 and about 9.7 ug/ml peptides.

Repertoires were generated with immunoSEQ multiplex PCR, while TCRdb's copy carries only in-frame clones and drops some. The data show approximately 45,000 clones, 70% to 75% seen once. Culturing for around eleven days preceded CD4+ T cell isolation. It was on days 3 and 7 that half the medium was replaced with IL-2 medium. Germline V gene sequence: CDR1 SGHVS, CDR2 FNYEAQ. V lost 5 bases, J lost 10 bases, and 12 bases lay in between. The length of the CDR3 is 13 residues. Remarks on this clone: Its cognate antigen is unknown.

This material consisted of CD4+ T cells from PBMCs cultured without peptide, taken before COVID-19 vaccination. J is TRBJ1-6 and V is TRBV7-6; no clear D gene. This TCR was sampled from a human donor who had a prior SARS-CoV-2 infection. The CDR3 DNA reads TGTGCCAGCAGCCCTTTCGTTGGGTCACCCCTCCACTTT. Its translation is CASSPFVGSPLHF. The complete variable domain, with remaining parts taken from reference TRBV7-6 and TRBJ1-6, reads GAGVSQSPRYKVTKRGQDVALRCDPISGHVSLYWYRQALGQGPEFLTYFNYEAQQDKSGLPNDRFSAERPEGSISTLTIQRTEQRDSAMYRCASSPFVGSPLHFGNGTRLTVT.